These 5 T cell receptor beta chains were all obtained from the same sample, sequenced in a study of blood T cell repertoires in COVID-19. Profiling relied on immunoSEQ multiplex PCR, and the TCRdb table lists in-frame clones only, not all of them. The sample includes 130,000 to 150,000 clones, about 86% of them seen just once. The sample comprised peripheral blood. These receptors came from a human donor in a cohort sampled during active COVID-19.

This clone was counted a single time. This rearrangement joins TRBV7-2 to TRBJ2-2; 11 nucleotides line up with TRBD2. Germline assignment: CDR1 SGHTA and CDR2 FQGNSA. V gave up 1 base and J gave up 6 bases; unmatched junction bases: 4. The CDR3 runs 16 residues. This chain's CDR3 is CASSLDLAGGPGELFF. The CDR3 DNA sequence: TGTGCCAGCAGCTTAGACTTAGCGGGAGGGCCCGGGGAGCTGTTTTTT.

The rearrangement uses TRBV7-8 and TRBJ2-7; 9 bases align to TRBD2. This CDR3 comprises 14 residues. With 4 bases clipped from V and 3 bases from J, the junction kept 4 bases outside the gene matches. From germline, CDR1 is SGHVS and CDR2 FQNEAQ. The CDR3 sequence is CASSSGTSFYEQYF. The CDR3 nucleotides read TGTGCCAGCAGCTCGGGGACTAGCTTCTACGAGCAGTACTTC.

V usage is TRBV19 and J usage is TRBJ1-4, with 9 bases matching TRBD1. Germline CDR1 and CDR2: LNHDA and SQIVND (reference sequence). Unmatched junction bases numbered 13, after V lost 6 bases and J lost 8 bases. The CDR3 extends over 16 amino acids. CDR3 sequence: CASRDLRTGEREKLFF. CDR3 DNA sequence: TGTGCCAGTAGGGACCTCCGGACAGGGGAGAGGGAAAAACTGTTTTTT.

Here the CDR3 DNA reads TGTGCCATCAGCCCAGACGGAGGCAATCAGCCCCAGCATTTT. Amino acids: CAISPDGGNQPQHF. V usage is TRBV10-3 and J usage is TRBJ1-5; no definite D call. The CDR3 loop spans 14 amino acids. Looked up from germline, CDR1 is ENHRY and CDR2 is SYGVKD. V lost 6 bases and J 2 bases, leaving 11 bases between the germline ends.

This chain joins TRBV7-2 and TRBJ1-2, with 9 bases identical to TRBD1. The CDR3 totals 16 residues. V was pared by 2 bases and J by 2 bases, with 6 bases of the junction left unmatched. Germline CDR1 SGHTA, CDR2 FQGNSA. The CDR3, as DNA: TGTGCCAGCAGCTTAAGGAGGACAGGGGTAAACTATGGCTACACCTTC. The encoded protein is CASSLRRTGVNYGYTF.